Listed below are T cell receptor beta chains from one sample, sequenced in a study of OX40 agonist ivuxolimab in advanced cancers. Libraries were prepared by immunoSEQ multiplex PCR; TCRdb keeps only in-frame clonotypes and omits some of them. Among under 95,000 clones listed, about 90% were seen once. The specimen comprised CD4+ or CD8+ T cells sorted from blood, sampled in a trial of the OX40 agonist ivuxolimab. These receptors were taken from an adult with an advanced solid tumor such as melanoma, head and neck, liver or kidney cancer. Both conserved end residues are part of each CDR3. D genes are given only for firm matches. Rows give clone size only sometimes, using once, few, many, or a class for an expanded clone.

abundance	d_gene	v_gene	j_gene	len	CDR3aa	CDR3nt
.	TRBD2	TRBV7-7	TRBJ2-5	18	CASSSLKWTSGKQETQYF	TGTGCTAGCAGCTCGTTAAAATGGACTAGCGGGAAACAAGAGACCCAGTACTTC
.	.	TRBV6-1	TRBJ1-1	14	CASSDTGMGGGAFF	TGTGCCAGCAGTGATACAGGGATGGGAGGAGGAGCTTTCTTT
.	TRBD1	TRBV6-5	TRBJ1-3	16	CASSSTGTGGKSAIYF	TGTGCCAGCAGTTCCACCGGGACAGGGGGGAAGAGCGCCATATATTTT
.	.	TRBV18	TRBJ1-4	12	CASSREGEKLFF	TGTGCCAGCTCACGAGAAGGGGAAAAACTGTTTTTT
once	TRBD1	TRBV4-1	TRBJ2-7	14	CASSQGQGAYEQYF	TGCGCCAGCAGCCAGGGACAGGGGGCCTACGAGCAGTACTTC
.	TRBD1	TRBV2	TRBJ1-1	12	CASTYGTVEAFF	TGTGCCAGCACCTATGGGACAGTTGAAGCTTTCTTT
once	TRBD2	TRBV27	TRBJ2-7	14	CASSPGTSGRGQYF	TGTGCCAGCAGTCCCGGTACTAGCGGGAGAGGGCAGTACTTC
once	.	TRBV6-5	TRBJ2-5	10	CASTEETQYF	TGTGCCAGCACCGAAGAGACCCAGTACTTC
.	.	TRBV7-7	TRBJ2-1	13	CASSRQGMNEQFF	TGTGCTAGCAGCCGTCAGGGTATGAATGAGCAGTTCTTC
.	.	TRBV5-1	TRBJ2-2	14	CASSLGVNTGELFF	TGCGCCAGCAGCTTGGGAGTAAACACCGGGGAGCTGTTTTTT
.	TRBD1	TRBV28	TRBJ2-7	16	CASSLLATGDTYEQYF	TGTGCCAGCAGTTTACTTGCGACAGGGGACACCTACGAGCAGTACTTC
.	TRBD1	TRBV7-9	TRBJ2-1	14	CASSTGTARNEQFF	TGTGCCAGCAGCACCGGGACAGCAAGGAATGAGCAGTTCTTC
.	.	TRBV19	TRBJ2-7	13	CASSPTGPYEQYF	TGTGCCAGTAGCCCGACAGGACCCTACGAGCAGTACTTC
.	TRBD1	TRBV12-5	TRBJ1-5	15	CASGLSGQFNQPQHF	TGTGCTAGTGGTTTGTCGGGACAGTTCAATCAGCCCCAGCATTTT
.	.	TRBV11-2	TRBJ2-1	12	CASSATGLWQFF	TGTGCCAGCAGCGCCACAGGGTTATGGCAGTTCTTC
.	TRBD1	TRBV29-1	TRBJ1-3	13	CSASTGAGNTIYF	TGCAGCGCCTCTACAGGGGCTGGAAACACCATATATTTT
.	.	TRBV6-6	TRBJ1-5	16	CASSYLGTYSNQPQHF	TGTGCCAGCAGTTACTTAGGGACGTATAGCAATCAGCCCCAGCATTTT
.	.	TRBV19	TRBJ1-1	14	CASSMQGQETEAFF	TGTGCCAGTAGTATGCAGGGGCAGGAAACTGAAGCTTTCTTT
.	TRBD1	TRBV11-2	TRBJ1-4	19	CASSSRGQGKESANEKLFF	TGTGCCAGCAGCTCGAGGGGGCAGGGGAAGGAGTCAGCTAATGAAAAACTGTTTTTT
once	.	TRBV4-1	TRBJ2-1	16	CASSQDTQASYNEQFF	TGCGCCAGCAGCCAAGATACCCAGGCTTCCTACAATGAGCAGTTCTTC
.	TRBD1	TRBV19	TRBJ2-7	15	CASSIVGQGRGEQYF	TGTGCCAGTAGTATAGTGGGACAGGGAAGGGGCGAGCAGTACTTC
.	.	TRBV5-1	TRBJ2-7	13	CASSLGLGYEQYF	TGCGCCAGCAGCTTGGGTTTGGGTTACGAGCAGTACTTC
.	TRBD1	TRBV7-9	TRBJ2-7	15	CASSLEGQGPYEQYF	TGTGCCAGCAGCTTAGAGGGACAGGGCCCTTACGAGCAGTACTTC
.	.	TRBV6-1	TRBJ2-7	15	CASSEPGQVVYEQYF	TGTGCCAGCAGTGAACCCGGACAAGTCGTCTACGAGCAGTACTTC
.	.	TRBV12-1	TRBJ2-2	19	CASSPTVGTSGLGSGELFF	TGTGCCAGCAGCCCCACCGTTGGGACTAGCGGACTGGGGTCCGGGGAGCTGTTTTTT
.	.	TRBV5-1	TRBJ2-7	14	CASSLRHSIDEQYF	TGCGCCAGCAGCTTGAGGCACAGTATCGACGAGCAGTACTTC
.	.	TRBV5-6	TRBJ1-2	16	CASSLGAQVANYGYTF	TGTGCCAGCAGCTTGGGCGCACAGGTCGCTAACTATGGCTACACCTTC
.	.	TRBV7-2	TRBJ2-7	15	CASSVGPPNSYEQYF	TGTGCCAGCAGCGTGGGACCACCCAACTCCTACGAGCAGTACTTC
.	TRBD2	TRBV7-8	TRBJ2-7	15	CASSLGGGRGYEQYF	TGTGCCAGCAGCTTAGGCGGCGGGAGGGGTTACGAGCAGTACTTC
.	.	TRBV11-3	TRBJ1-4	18	CASSRKQVAGWGNEKLFF	TGTGCCAGCAGCCGCAAACAGGTTGCAGGTTGGGGCAATGAAAAACTGTTTTTT
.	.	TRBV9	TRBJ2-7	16	CASSVGSSVLSSEQYF	TGTGCCAGCAGCGTAGGTTCTAGCGTTCTATCTTCCGAGCAGTACTTC
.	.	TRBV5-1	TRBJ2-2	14	CASSLRVHTGELFF	TGCGCCAGCAGCTTGCGGGTACACACCGGGGAGCTGTTTTTT
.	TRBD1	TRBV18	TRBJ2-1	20	CASSPPLSQGASGSYNEQFF	TGTGCCAGCTCACCACCTTTATCACAGGGGGCGAGCGGCTCCTACAATGAGCAGTTCTTC
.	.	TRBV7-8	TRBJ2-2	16	CASSFNIDANTGELFF	TGTGCCAGCAGCTTTAACATCGACGCGAACACCGGGGAGCTGTTTTTT
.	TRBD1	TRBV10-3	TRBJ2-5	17	CAISSESGTGDIEAQYF	TGTGCCATCAGTTCGGAATCCGGGACAGGGGACATTGAGGCCCAGTACTTC
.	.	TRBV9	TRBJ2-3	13	CASSVWESDTQYF	TGTGCCAGCAGCGTGTGGGAGTCAGATACGCAGTATTTT
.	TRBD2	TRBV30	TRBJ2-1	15	CAWRTGTSAYNEQFF	TGTGCCTGGAGGACCGGGACTAGCGCATACAATGAGCAGTTCTTC
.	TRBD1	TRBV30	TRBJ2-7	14	CAWSPGTGEVEQYF	TGTGCCTGGAGTCCCGGGACAGGGGAAGTCGAGCAGTACTTC
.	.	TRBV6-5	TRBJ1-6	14	CASRQTGRNSPLHF	TGTGCCAGCAGACAAACAGGCAGGAATTCACCCCTCCACTTT
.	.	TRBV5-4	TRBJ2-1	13	CASSGRMSDEQFF	TGTGCCAGCAGCGGACGAATGAGCGATGAGCAGTTCTTC
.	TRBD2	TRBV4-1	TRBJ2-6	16	CASSQGTSSGANVLTF	TGCGCCAGCAGCCAAGGGACTAGCTCTGGGGCCAACGTCCTGACTTTC
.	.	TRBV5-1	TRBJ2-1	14	CASSLASAYNEQFF	TGCGCCAGCAGCTTGGCTAGCGCCTACAATGAGCAGTTCTTC
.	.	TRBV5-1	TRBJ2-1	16	CASSSTIGSSYNEQFF	TGCGCCAGCAGCTCAACTATCGGGAGTTCCTACAATGAGCAGTTCTTC
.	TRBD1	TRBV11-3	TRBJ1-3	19	CASSPSPGQSPSSGNTIYF	TGTGCCAGCAGCCCTTCACCGGGACAGTCACCGAGCTCTGGAAACACCATATATTTT
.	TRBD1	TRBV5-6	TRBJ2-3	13	CASSYGTADTQYF	TGTGCCAGCAGCTACGGGACAGCCGATACGCAGTATTTT
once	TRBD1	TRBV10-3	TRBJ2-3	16	CAIRPGTASSTDTQYF	TGTGCCATCAGGCCCGGGACAGCCAGTAGCACAGATACGCAGTATTTT
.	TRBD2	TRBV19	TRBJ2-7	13	CASKASGTYEQYF	TGTGCCAGTAAAGCTAGCGGCACCTACGAGCAGTACTTC
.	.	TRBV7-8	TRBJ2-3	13	CAAARASTDTQYF	TGTGCCGCGGCCCGGGCAAGCACAGATACGCAGTATTTT
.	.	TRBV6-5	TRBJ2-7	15	CASSYSLEGTYEQYF	TGTGCCAGCAGTTACTCGCTAGAAGGGACCTACGAGCAGTACTTC
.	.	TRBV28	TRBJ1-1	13	CASSYGGNTEAFF	TGTGCCAGCAGCTACGGCGGTAACACTGAAGCTTTCTTT
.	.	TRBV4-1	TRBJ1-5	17	CASSQEGGGDLGQPQHF	TGCGCCAGCAGCCAAGAAGGGGGAGGGGACTTGGGTCAGCCCCAGCATTTT
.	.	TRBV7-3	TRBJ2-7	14	CASSLGGFGYEQYF	TGTGCCAGCAGCTTGGGTGGATTTGGCTACGAGCAGTACTTC
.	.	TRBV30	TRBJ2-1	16	CAWSTYISASYNEQFF	TGTGCCTGGAGTACTTACATCTCTGCCTCCTACAATGAGCAGTTCTTC